Shown below are 12 T cell receptor beta chains from a single sample sequenced in a study of early T cells in non-severe SARS-CoV-2 infection. TCRdb recomputed calls from the 5' RACE reads with MiXCR, one row per CDR3 protein. In the table there are tens of thousands of distinct CDR3 sequences, over 9.5% of which are singletons. Sequences were derived from whole blood, sampled at baseline. The receptors stem from an adult who was a healthcare worker with PCR-confirmed SARS-CoV-2 infection or an uninfected control (not recorded which).

The chain is built from TRBV5-4 and TRBJ2-1; D not certain. Germline loops: CDR1 SGHNT, CDR2 YYREEE (reference sequence). Trimming left V 0 bases short and J 6 bases short, with 7 bases between. The length of the CDR3 is 13 residues. The DNA of the CDR3 is TGTGCCAGCAGCTTGGCCGGGTCCAATGAGCAGTTCTTC. It codes for CASSLAGSNEQFF.

This clonotype was seen only a few times. The V call is TRBV9, the J call TRBJ1-2; the D gene is possibly TRBD1 (6 bases). Trimming left V 1 base short and J 1 base short, with 11 bases between. This CDR3 is built from 15 residues. The germline CDR1 and CDR2 sequences are SGDLS and YYNGEE. CDR3 amino acids: CASSVLTGSNYGYTF. The CDR3 coding sequence is TGTGCCAGCAGCGTACTGACAGGCAGTAACTATGGCTACACCTTC.

This clonotype was recorded at least ten times. The rearrangement uses TRBV3-1 and TRBJ2-7; D gene uncertain. V was clipped by 0 bases and J by 6 bases, with 12 bases between them. The germline V gene encodes CDR1 LGHDT and CDR2 YNNKEL (reference sequence). The CDR3 is 14 residues long. CDR3 bases: TGTGCCAGCAGCCAAGAGCCAGTCAAGGGCGAGCAGTACTTC. As protein: CASSQEPVKGEQYF.

A few counts support this clonotype. The chain is built from TRBV7-6 and TRBJ2-2; no clear D. The germline V gene has CDR1 SGHVS and CDR2 FNYEAQ. This CDR3 region has 11 residues. V lost 2 bases to trimming and J lost 8 bases, with 3 bases between them. In DNA form, the CDR3 reads TGTGCCAGCAGCTTAATGGGGGAGCTGTTTTTT. Amino acids: CASSLMGELFF.

CDR3 in amino acids: CASSLSETNTQYF. The CDR3 DNA reads as TGTGCCAGCAGCTTATCAGAGACGAATACGCAGTATTTT. The chain combines TRBV7-2 with TRBJ2-3; D not resolved. The CDR3 sequence is 13 residues long. V lost 2 bases, J lost 7 bases, and 10 bases lay in between. Germline V CDR1 and CDR2: SGHTA, FQGNSA.

The CDR3 coding sequence is TGTGCCAGCAGCTCCTCCCGCGGGGCGTACAATGAGCAGTTCTTC. It encodes CASSSSRGAYNEQFF. The chain links TRBV11-2 to TRBJ2-1; D possibly corresponds to TRBD2 (6 bases). The CDR3 sequence is 15 residues long. Trimming took 4 bases from V and 4 from J, leaving 14 bases between them. Per germline, CDR1 SGHAT and CDR2 FQNNGV.

The table lists this clonotype with a few counts. This chain's CDR3 is CASSPRSMGSPLHF. Here the CDR3 DNA reads TGCGCCAGCAGCCCCCGCAGTATGGGTTCACCCCTCCACTTT. The chain combines TRBV5-1 with TRBJ1-6, with unresolved D. The CDR3 is made up of 14 amino acids. Trimming took 4 bases from V and 9 from J, leaving 14 bases between them. CDR1 and CDR2 from the germline V gene are SGHRS and YFSETQ. Supplemented by reference TRBV5-1 and TRBJ1-6, the full variable domain reads KAGVTQTPRYLIKTRGQQVTLSCSPISGHRSVSWYQQTPGQGLQFLFEYFSETQRNKGNFPGRFSGRQFSNSRSEMNVSTLELGDSALYLCASSPRSMGSPLHFGNGTRLTVT.

Ten or more counts support this clonotype. J is TRBJ2-3 and V is TRBV5-1, with D uncertain. The V and J ends lost 0 bases and 5 bases respectively, with 13 bases between them. From germline, CDR1 is SGHRS and CDR2 YFSETQ. The CDR3 is made up of 15 amino acids. The CDR3 bases are TGCGCCAGCAGCTTGGACCCTCCACCGGAAGATACGCAGTATTTT. It is translated as CASSLDPPPEDTQYF.

This clonotype was observed at least ten times. V is TRBV14 and J is TRBJ2-3, with unresolved D. Deletions cut 2 bases from V and 8 bases from J, with 5 bases between. Germline-derived CDR1 and CDR2 are SGHDN and FVKESK. The CDR3 totals 11 residues. The CDR3 region is CASSQTGTQYF. DNA for the CDR3: TGTGCCAGCAGCCAAACGGGTACGCAGTATTTT.

This clonotype appeared many times. CDR3 DNA sequence: TGTGCCAGCAGTTCCCAGACAGGGGTCAAGGACTATGGCTACACCTTC. Translation: CASSSQTGVKDYGYTF. The V and J genes are TRBV6-5 and TRBJ1-2; TRBD1 matches 8 bases. Germline CDR1 MNHEY, CDR2 SVGAGI. The CDR3 has 16 residues. The ends lost 4 bases at V and 3 bases at J; junction bases unmatched: 10.

The chain uses TRBV3-1 and TRBJ1-1; TRBD1 matches 10 bases. The V gene's germline CDR1 is LGHDT and CDR2 YNNKEL (reference sequence). J was trimmed by 5 bases and V by 4 bases; bases with no gene match: 4. The CDR3 has 14 residues. This chain's CDR3 is CASSPGTGETEAFF. In DNA form, the CDR3 reads TGTGCCAGCAGCCCCGGGACAGGGGAGACTGAAGCTTTCTTT.

This chain links TRBV19 with TRBJ2-2; the match to TRBD1 covers 8 bases. The CDR3 has 14 amino acids. CDR1 is LNHDA and CDR2 is SQIVND in the germline V gene (reference sequence). The V gene end was trimmed by 9 bases and the J gene end by 4 bases; junction bases not matched to a gene: 7. CDR3 in DNA: TGTGCCAGCCTCTCACAGGGGGGCACCGGGGAGCTGTTTTTT. Protein: CASLSQGGTGELFF.